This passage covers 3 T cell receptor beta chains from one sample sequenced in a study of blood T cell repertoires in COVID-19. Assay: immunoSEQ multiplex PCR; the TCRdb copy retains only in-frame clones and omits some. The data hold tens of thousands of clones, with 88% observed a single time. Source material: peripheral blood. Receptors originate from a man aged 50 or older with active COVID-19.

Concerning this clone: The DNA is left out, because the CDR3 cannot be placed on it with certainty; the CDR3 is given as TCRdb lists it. CDR3 loop: CASSLAQAYEQYV. The chain uses TRBV6-6 and TRBJ2-7; the D call of TRBD1 is as the table states it, not checked on the DNA. Germline values: CDR1 MNHNY, CDR2 SVGAGI (reference sequence). The CDR3 has 13 amino acids, counting both end residues.

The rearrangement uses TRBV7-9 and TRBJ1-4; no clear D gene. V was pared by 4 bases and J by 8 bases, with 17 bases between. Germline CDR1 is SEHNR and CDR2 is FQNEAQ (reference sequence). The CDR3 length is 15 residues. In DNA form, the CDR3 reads TGTGCCAGCAGCTCCCAAGGAGGGAGGGAAGAAAAACTGTTTTTT. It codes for CASSSQGGREEKLFF.

CDR3 residues: CASSPGTGSFGEQYF. The CDR3 nucleotides are TGTGCCAGCAGCCCCGGGACAGGGAGTTTTGGCGAGCAGTACTTC. The chain combines TRBV7-2 with TRBJ2-7; 9 bases line up with TRBD1. The CDR3 covers 15 residues. The V and J ends lost 5 bases and 6 bases, in that order; junction bases with no gene match: 11. Germline assignment: CDR1 SGHTA and CDR2 FQGNSA.